The rows below give T cell receptor beta chains drawn from one sample of a study of shared clonotypes between healthy human individuals. Data came from immunoSEQ multiplex PCR; TCRdb stores just in-frame clones and leaves some out. The table lists 2 million or so clones, about 95% of them singletons. Material: naive CD8+ T cells sorted from blood. The receptor set was obtained from a man between 18 and 35 years old in good health. The conserved cysteine and the conserved F or W are not part of the CDR3 here. Not every row has a clone size; where given, it reads once, few, many or a size class.

TRBV30,TRBJ2-7,few,AWSDNEQY
TRBV25-1,TRBJ2-7,.,ASSESRDRDHEQY
TRBV28,TRBJ2-7,.,ASSLYRGDSYEQY
TRBV19,TRBJ1-1,.,ASSIMRQGNTEAF
TRBV4-2,TRBJ2-1,.,ASSSEAGAGNEQF
TRBV9,TRBJ1-1,.,ASSDTGNTEAF
TRBV9,TRBJ2-6,once,ASSGPGANVLT
TRBV14,TRBJ2-2,.,ASSQDLGLAGVGTGELF
TRBV30,TRBJ1-4,.,AWSPGDTGNEKLF
TRBV19,TRBJ2-1,.,ASSWGEGSHEQF
TRBV2,TRBJ1-2,once,ASSEEGPSPDGYT
TRBV6-5,TRBJ2-1,.,ASSLAGGSDEQF
TRBV9,TRBJ2-1,.,ASSVEGAGYEQF
TRBV6-6,TRBJ1-2,.,ASGTGGLGYGYT
TRBV5-6,TRBJ1-3,.,ASSGMGNTIY
TRBV7-9,TRBJ2-2,.,ASSHPTGELF
TRBV9,TRBJ2-7,.,ASSAYAGTGRYEQY
TRBV28,TRBJ2-7,.,ASSLSSDGIYEQY
TRBV25-1,TRBJ2-1,.,ASGWDRYEQF
TRBV14,TRBJ2-1,.,ASSQSLADNEQF
TRBV9,TRBJ2-1,once,ASSASGGADNEQF
TRBV4-3,TRBJ2-5,.,ASSRITSGQETQY
TRBV5-1,TRBJ2-5,.,ASSLGPSYQETQY
TRBV28,TRBJ1-2,.,ASRTPDRDQDGYT
TRBV5-6,TRBJ2-5,few,ASTPQASETQY
TRBV18,TRBJ2-7,.,ASSPLDSLSYEQY
TRBV30,TRBJ2-7,.,AWRMRGLSYEQY
TRBV30,TRBJ2-5,.,AWSLVWGQETQY
TRBV6-5,TRBJ2-7,.,ASSYNSAYEQY
TRBV19,TRBJ2-7,.,ASSWGGRLSYEQY
TRBV28,TRBJ1-1,.,ASSTRTLNTEAF
TRBV4-1,TRBJ1-1,.,ASSQAGILAEAF
TRBV15,TRBJ2-7,.,ATSREGGTGHEQY
TRBV4-1,TRBJ2-1,few,ASSQAGAYNEQF
TRBV9,TRBJ2-2,.,ASSGRAGELF
TRBV7-9,TRBJ2-3,.,ASSAGRDTQY
TRBV4-2,TRBJ2-7,.,ASSLEMTGTYEQY
TRBV5-1,TRBJ2-2,.,ASQIRTGLGELF
TRBV5-1,TRBJ2-7,.,ASSWDPRQGDYEQY
TRBV29-1,TRBJ2-7,.,SVIFRDSQRAQY